This paragraph reports one T cell receptor (beta chain). The PCR employed 60 Vbeta primers together with 13 Jbeta primers. The data were produced by immunoSEQ multiplex PCR, yet TCRdb's version contains in-frame clones alone and is incomplete. The data show about 120,000 clones, with 77% seen just once and under 6.5% held by the top ten. The CDR3 has 13 amino acids. CDR1 is LNHDA, CDR2 SQIVND, per germline (reference sequence). V shed 7 bases and J 5 bases; nucleotides not matched to a gene: 5. These data originate in a study of cytomegalovirus exposure and HLA in healthy donors. Sampled while nominally healthy, donors likely had unrecorded immune exposures.

This sequence joins TRBV19 and TRBJ2-3, with 8 positions matching TRBD2. The sequenced sample was PBMCs. This receptor was taken from a man aged 18-30 years in good health and CMV-seropositive. The CDR3 DNA reads TGTGCCAGTAATAGCGGGGATGGAGATACGCAGTATTTT. Encoded protein: CASNSGDGDTQYF.